Below, 3 T cell receptor beta chains from the same sample are listed, as sequenced in a study of early T cells in non-severe SARS-CoV-2 infection. TCRdb re-derived calls from the 5' RACE reads in MiXCR, one entry per CDR3 protein. Of 60,000 to 75,000 distinct CDR3 sequences listed, 10% are singletons. The sequencing here drew on whole blood, taken at baseline. Receptors were obtained from an adult who was a healthcare worker with PCR-confirmed SARS-CoV-2 infection or an uninfected control (not recorded which).

This clonotype was seen many times. The chain uses TRBV20-1 and TRBJ2-7; TRBD2 matches at 10 bases. This CDR3 spans 14 amino acids. The germline V gene has CDR1 DFQATT and CDR2 SNEGSKA (reference sequence). V was clipped by 6 bases and J by 5 bases; unmatched bases: 10. The chain's CDR3 is CSATHSGRSHEQYF. As DNA, the CDR3 is TGCAGTGCAACTCATAGCGGGAGGTCCCACGAGCAGTACTTC.

This clonotype was seen only a few times. The rearrangement uses TRBV5-1 and TRBJ2-3, with TRBD1 identical over 7 bases. CDR1 and CDR2 from the germline V gene are SGHRS and YFSETQ. V trimming: 4 bases; J trimming: 2 bases; junction bases outside the gene matches: 10. This CDR3 is built from 16 residues. CDR3: CASSGLGQFHTDTQYF. The CDR3 DNA follows: TGCGCCAGCAGCGGGCTGGGACAGTTCCACACAGATACGCAGTATTTT. The full variable domain, with the rest looked up from reference TRBV5-1 and TRBJ2-3, is KAGVTQTPRYLIKTRGQQVTLSCSPISGHRSVSWYQQTPGQGLQFLFEYFSETQRNKGNFPGRFSGRQFSNSRSEMNVSTLELGDSALYLCASSGLGQFHTDTQYFGPGTRLTVL.

In this sample, this clonotype turned up a few times. The chain carries TRBV19 and TRBJ1-1; TRBD1 is a possible D gene (6 bases). The V and J ends lost 7 bases and 4 bases respectively, with 19 bases between them. Germline CDR1 is LNHDA and CDR2 is SQIVND (reference sequence). The CDR3 is made up of 15 amino acids. As DNA, the CDR3 is TGTGCCAGTATTCGCTGGGGACAACCACCCACTGAAGCTTTCTTT. Its translation: CASIRWGQPPTEAFF.